A selection of T cell receptor beta chains follows, all from one sample in a study of blood T cell repertoires in COVID-19. Generated by immunoSEQ multiplex PCR, the TCRdb table keeps only in-frame clones and is missing some. This table holds approximately 100,000 clones, 80% to 90% found once. Sequenced sample: PBMCs or T cells enriched from blood (not recorded which). Source of these receptors: a woman aged 45-65 years who had recovered from COVID-19. The CDR3 runs from the conserved cysteine through the conserved F or W. The D gene is left open where the match is weak. Only some rows state a clone size, as once, few, many or a class for expanded clones.

TRBJ1-5,-,TRBV30,TRBD1,TGTGCCTGGAGTCGGGCAGGGGGTGAGGCCCAGCATTTT,CAWSRAGGEAQHF
TRBJ1-1,-,TRBV19,-,TGTGCCCCCAGGGTTGATGAAGCTTTCTTT,CAPRVDEAFF
TRBJ2-1,-,TRBV24-1,TRBD2,TGTGCCACCAGTGATCCTAGCGGGAGTTCCTACAATGAGCAGTTCTTC,CATSDPSGSSYNEQFF
TRBJ2-3,-,TRBV7-9,TRBD2,TGTGCCAGCAGCTTAGGGGGAGGGCCATCGGGAGATACGCAGTATTTT,CASSLGGGPSGDTQYF
TRBJ2-1,-,TRBV28,TRBD1,TGTGCCAGCAGCCCGGACAGGGGCTCCTACAATGAGCAGTTCTTC,CASSPDRGSYNEQFF
TRBJ1-6,once,TRBV5-5,-,TGTGCCAGCAGCTTGGGGCGGGGGGCCAATTCACCCCTCCACTTT,CASSLGRGANSPLHF
TRBJ2-7,-,TRBV27,TRBD1,TGTGCCAGCAGTTTTGGACAGGGGGGAATTGGGTACGAGCAGTACTTC,CASSFGQGGIGYEQYF
TRBJ1-1,-,TRBV19,-,TGTGCCAGTAGTATAGGTCCAGGGGCCTTTGAAGCTTTCTTT,CASSIGPGAFEAFF
TRBJ1-2,-,TRBV5-4,-,TGTGCCAGCAGCTTGGACAGGGCTGGCTACACCTTC,CASSLDRAGYTF
TRBJ2-1,-,TRBV5-4,TRBD2,TGTGCCAGCAGCTCGACCGGGACTAGCGGGAGTTATGAGCAGTTCTTC,CASSSTGTSGSYEQFF
TRBJ1-3,once,TRBV18,TRBD1,TGTGCCAGCTCGCCGGGACAGGGCCCTGGAAACACCATATATTTT,CASSPGQGPGNTIYF
TRBJ2-2,-,TRBV5-1,TRBD1,TGCGCCAGCAGCTTGGTAACAGGGGAAAACGGGGAGCTGTTTTTT,CASSLVTGENGELFF
TRBJ1-1,-,TRBV2,-,TGTGCCAGCAGCCCGACAGCCCAGAACACTGAAGCTTTCTTT,CASSPTAQNTEAFF
TRBJ1-2,-,TRBV4-1,TRBD1,TGCGCCAGCAGGCCGGGACAGACTAACTATGGCTACACCTTC,CASRPGQTNYGYTF
TRBJ2-1,many,TRBV19,TRBD2,TGTGCCAGTAGTGGGACTAGCGGGTACAATGAGCAGTTCTTC,CASSGTSGYNEQFF
TRBJ2-3,once,TRBV7-2,TRBD2,TGTGCCAGCAGCTTAGTAGCGGGGGGTTTCGATACGCAGTATTTT,CASSLVAGGFDTQYF
TRBJ1-4,-,TRBV19,TRBD1,TGTGCCAGTAGTTGGACAGGGTTGGGTGAAAAACTGTTTTTT,CASSWTGLGEKLFF
TRBJ2-1,-,TRBV4-2,-,TGTGCCAGCAGCCAAGAGAGTAGTAGCAACAATGAGCAGTTCTTC,CASSQESSSNNEQFF
TRBJ2-5,-,TRBV10-3,TRBD1,TGTGCCACTTCGACAGGGGCCGAGACCCAGTACTTC,CATSTGAETQYF
TRBJ2-4,-,TRBV19,-,TGTGCCAGTAGTATAGATAGTTTCCCGGAGAACATTCAGTACTTC,CASSIDSFPENIQYF
TRBJ1-1,-,TRBV28,-,TGTGCCAGCAGTTTTCAGTACACTGAAGCTTTCTTT,CASSFQYTEAFF
TRBJ2-3,-,TRBV2,-,TGTGCCAGCTGGGGGCAGGGGAGCACAGATACGCAGTATTTT,CASWGQGSTDTQYF
TRBJ2-7,once,TRBV7-2,-,TGTGCCAGCAGGAGCAGGGGCAACGAGCAGTACTTC,CASRSRGNEQYF
TRBJ2-4,-,TRBV2,TRBD1,TGTGCCAGCACCTCAGACAGGGGGAACATTCAGTACTTC,CASTSDRGNIQYF
TRBJ2-7,-,TRBV29-1,TRBD1,TGCAGCGCCCTCCAAGACAGGGGCTACGAGCAGTACTTC,CSALQDRGYEQYF
TRBJ1-1,-,TRBV7-9,-,TGTGCCAGCAGCTTAGAAGGAGGGAACACTGAAGCTTTCTTT,CASSLEGGNTEAFF
TRBJ1-5,-,TRBV27,TRBD1,TGTGCCAGCAGTTTATACGTGCGGCAGGGGGCCGGGCAGCCCCAGCATTTT,CASSLYVRQGAGQPQHF
TRBJ1-6,-,TRBV4-2,TRBD1,TGTGCCAGCAGCCAAGCCCCGACAGGGATACATTCACCCCTCCACTTT,CASSQAPTGIHSPLHF
TRBJ2-6,-,TRBV6-5,-,TGTGCCAGCAGACCCGGTTACTCTGGGGCCAACGTCCTGACTTTC,CASRPGYSGANVLTF
TRBJ2-7,-,TRBV5-1,-,TGCGCCAGCAGCTTGCAGGTCAACTACGAGCAGTACTTC,CASSLQVNYEQYF
TRBJ2-6,-,TRBV13,-,TGTGCCAGCAGCATAAGAGTCTCTGGGGCCAACGTCCTGACTTTC,CASSIRVSGANVLTF
TRBJ1-2,-,TRBV18,TRBD1,TGTGCCAGCTCAACTGTAGGACAGGCAATAAACTACACCTTC,CASSTVGQAINYTF
TRBJ2-7,-,TRBV6-2/TRBV6-3,TRBD1,TGTGCCAGCAGTTACTACGGAGTCACAGGGGACGAGCAGTACTTC,CASSYYGVTGDEQYF
TRBJ1-2,-,TRBV24-1,TRBD1,TGTGCCACCAGTGACCCAACCGGGACAGGGTTTGAGGATGGCTACACCTTC,CATSDPTGTGFEDGYTF
TRBJ1-1,-,TRBV5-1,-,TGCGCCAGCAGCCCGGGTAGCACTGAAGCTTTCTTT,CASSPGSTEAFF
TRBJ1-5,-,TRBV19,TRBD1,TGTGCCAGTACCGCGGGACAGGGAGGGAATCAGCCCCAGCATTTT,CASTAGQGGNQPQHF
TRBJ2-2,-,TRBV10-2,TRBD2,TGCGCCAGCATGAGGACTAGCGGGGGCACCGGGGAGCTGTTTTTT,CASMRTSGGTGELFF
TRBJ2-1,-,TRBV10-3,TRBD2,TGTGCCATCAGTGGCGGAGAAAGCGGGAGTTCGGGTACGAATGAGCAGTTCTTC,CAISGGESGSSGTNEQFF
TRBJ1-3,once,TRBV11-2,-,TGTGCCAGCAGCTTAAATGGGGGCCGCGCTGGAAACACCATATATTTT,CASSLNGGRAGNTIYF